This T cell receptor (beta chain) derives from a study of blood T cell repertoires in COVID-19. Study background: Samples came from the United States, Italy and Spain, spanning acute and convalescent COVID-19. In each case, the material was cDNA or gDNA derived from T cells, B-cell-depleted T cells, or PBMCs.

This clone was counted once. The protocol was immunoSEQ multiplex PCR, while the TCRdb copy is restricted to in-frame clones and leaves out a portion. Among some 130,000 clones, 80% to 90% were seen once, and the ten largest hold around 13%. V trimming: 1 base; J trimming: 1 base; junction bases outside the gene matches: 8. Germline CDR1 SGHNT, CDR2 YYREEE (reference sequence). The CDR3 is made up of 18 amino acids. The chain is built from TRBV5-4 and TRBJ2-4; 10 nucleotides line up with TRBD2. The sequenced sample consisted of peripheral blood. The TCR originated in a human donor in a cohort sampled during active COVID-19. The CDR3 spells CASSLFGTSVVAKNIQYF. In DNA form, the CDR3 reads TGTGCCAGCAGCTTGTTTGGGACTAGCGTCGTTGCCAAAAACATTCAGTACTTC.